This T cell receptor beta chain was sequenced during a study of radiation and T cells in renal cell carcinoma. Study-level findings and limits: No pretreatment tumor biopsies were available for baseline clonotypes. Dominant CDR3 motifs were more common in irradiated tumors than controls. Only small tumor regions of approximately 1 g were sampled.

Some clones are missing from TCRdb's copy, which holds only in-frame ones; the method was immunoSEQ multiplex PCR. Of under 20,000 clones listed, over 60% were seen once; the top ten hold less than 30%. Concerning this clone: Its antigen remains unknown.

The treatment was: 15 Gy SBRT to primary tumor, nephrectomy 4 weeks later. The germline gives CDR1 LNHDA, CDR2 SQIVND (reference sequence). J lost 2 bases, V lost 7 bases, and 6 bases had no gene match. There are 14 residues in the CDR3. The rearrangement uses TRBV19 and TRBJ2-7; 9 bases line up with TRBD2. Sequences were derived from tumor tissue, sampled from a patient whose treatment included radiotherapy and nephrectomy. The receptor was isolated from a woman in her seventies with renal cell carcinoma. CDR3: CASTPTSGPYEQYF. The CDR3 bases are TGTGCCAGTACCCCGACTAGCGGTCCCTACGAGCAGTACTTC.